In this sample, the clone carrying this T cell receptor (beta chain) turned up a few times. The germline V gene has CDR1 SQVTM and CDR2 ANQGSEA. Trimming left V 7 bases short and J 6 bases short, with 15 bases between. This CDR3 has 13 residues. The PCR ran on 60 Vbeta and 13 Jbeta primers. The protocol was immunoSEQ multiplex PCR, while the TCRdb copy is restricted to in-frame clones and leaves out a portion. This sample has about 110,000 clones, with about 74% found just once. This sample stems from a study of cytomegalovirus exposure and HLA in healthy donors. Specimen: PBMCs. The receptor was isolated from a woman in her thirties or forties in good health and CMV-seropositive. The chain has TRBV29-1 and TRBJ1-4; D gene ambiguous. The CDR3 is CSAGKGSDEKLFF. The CDR3 DNA follows: TGCAGCGCCGGGAAGGGTTCTGATGAAAAACTGTTTTTT.